This T cell receptor beta chain is drawn from a study of blood T cells in healthy people across ages (dated by TCRdb to between 2014 and 2017). With respect to the entire study: In model experiments, roughly one uniquely barcoded TCR beta cDNA molecule per two T cells was captured by template switching. Donors were grouped into four age groups: young (average approximately 16 years), middle-aged (under 40), aged (approximately 58) and long-lived (around 82). Two additional independent replicas of 1 million unique cDNA reads from the same blood draw were analyzed for two donors (one aged 18 to 29 and one aged 80 or older). Using deep sequencing normalized with unique cDNA molecular identifiers, the study measured how TCR beta repertoire diversity changes with age. General findings and caveats noted by the study authors: Estimates of total diversity from one million sequenced T cells were regarded as lower bounds and underestimates. The CMV infection status of donors was not known, potentially confounding age-related changes in expanded clonotypes. Observed TCR beta diversity correlated strongly with the percentage of naive T cells measured by flow cytometry. Bulk unsorted PBMC profiling prevented conclusive comparison of naive and antigen-experienced compartments. As age increased, observed TCR beta diversity per million T cells dropped in a roughly linear way, and a significant reduction was already evident by age about 36. Compared with the aged group, the long-lived group had more naive CD4+ T cells, fewer expanded clones and increased TCR diversity, a pattern suggesting age selection.

The germline V gene (reference sequence) provides CDR1 SEHNR and CDR2 FQNEAQ. A distance of 8 bases separates the germline ends of V and J, which lose 5 bases and 0 bases respectively. Spanning cysteine to phenylalanine, the CDR3 consists of 14 amino acids. Kept here is only the CDR3 DNA, which spans 42 bases and is read in frame from base 1. The 39 donors, aged about 6 to 95 years, were systemically healthy Caucasian individuals from Russia. About 10 milliliters of peripheral blood were drawn from each donor into EDTA-treated Vacutainer tubes. Ficoll-Paque density-gradient centrifugation was used to isolate PBMCs, with at least 7 million per sample. Trizol reagent was used to extract total RNA from PBMCs, with at least 5 micrograms per sample. For every donor, an aliquot of PBMCs went through flow cytometry to measure the percentages of naive CD45RAhigh/CD27high T cells. The library was made by 5' RACE. Data came from an Illumina HiSeq 2500. A second 7 to 11 cycle PCR used a sample-barcoded 5' primer and a J-beta primer mix. A template-switch 5' adaptor carrying 12 random nucleotides introduced a unique molecular identifier onto each TCR beta cDNA molecule. At least 2.5 million CDR3-containing paired-end reads were obtained from each sample. First-strand cDNA synthesis was performed from all RNA using the Mint cDNA synthesis kit, with priming by a TRBC-specific oligonucleotide. Following uracil-DNA glycosylase treatment, all cDNA underwent a first 18-cycle PCR with the universal primers M1SS and BC2_uni_R. Per the original workflow: Normalization of each sample was performed by random selection of 1 million high-quality reads, each carrying a distinct molecular identifier. Instead of being binned into consensus sequences, reads with shared molecular identifiers were discarded. MiTCR, set to a Q25 quality threshold and the strictest error-elimination algorithm, was used for CDR3 identification, clonotype clustering and error correction. A nonparametric unseen species model using Euler transformation provided a lower-bound estimate of total TCR beta diversity. The public reads were run again by TCRdb, first through fastp at Q25 and then through MiXCR, and only productive beta chains were kept. Rows are unified per CDR3 protein, each entry keeping the most common DNA and genes. The V and J calls come from TCRdb's annotation, not from the publication. A total of around 820,000 distinct CDR3 sequences appear in this sample, around 25% of them only once. Approximately 3.7% of the sample is held by the ten biggest clonotypes.

A few counts support this clonotype. There is no known antigen for this receptor. Base-call qualities are not available, and no considerably larger clone is one nucleotide away. Another study also made use of these data, one on T cells of mothers and their children. The other study reports the following: Nine systemically healthy Caucasian individuals, comprising three mothers and their six children, were included as donors. cDNA synthesis consumed the entire amount of extracted RNA, loaded at around 1.4 ug RNA in each 15 ul reaction. In the second PCR, sample barcodes and 2-4 random nucleotides were introduced via the M1S primer. More than 8 million TCR beta CDR3 reads were obtained from each mother, and 2.5 million to 3.5 million reads were obtained from each child. Thymic selection shapes the output of TCR recombination in a similar way in related and unrelated pairs, and inherited differences have a minor effect. Normalized repertoire overlap was always found to be slightly, but never significantly, higher in related mother-child pairs than in unrelated mother-child pairs. No persistent microchimeric T cell clones were detected, at a sensitivity of 80 to 100 clones per million clonotypes. The study used deep NGS to compare TCR beta repertoires of mothers and children, seeking features distinguishing related mother-child pairs from unrelated individuals. The mean age was 40 +/- 4 years for the mothers and around 10 +/- 4 years for the children. After adapter ligation was performed with NEBNext reagents, the libraries were sequenced on an Illumina HiSeq 2000 with 100+100 nt paired-end reads. To prevent cross-contamination, the mother and child libraries were prepared one month apart and sequenced in separate runs. For each donor, somewhere between about 500,000 and 2,000,000 distinct TCR beta clonotypes were identified. Naive TCR beta clonotypes were estimated from low-frequency clonotypes matched to each donor's FACS-determined naive share, without sorting.

This sequence originates from a boy younger than 18 in good health. Material: blood. This receptor chain uses TRBV7-9 and TRBJ2-1; the D gene is unclear. The CDR3 region reads CASSPPISYNEQFF. The DNA sequence is given as TGTGCCAGCAGCCCACCCATCTCCTACAATGAGCAGTTCTTC.